This T cell receptor (beta chain) was documented in a study of T-cell reconstitution after alpha-beta-depleted transplantation in children. Study-wide findings and caveats: When one year had passed after transplant, most T-cell counts and diversity came from newly produced T cells. Reports say that about two months after transplant, the alpha-beta T cells came out of several hundred graft clones that had expanded. It was surviving recipient T cells and thymic progenitors that gave some patients high TCRbeta diversity at day 60.

The TCRbeta library incorporated unique molecular identifiers. Using its own MiXCR run on the PCR reads, TCRdb lists one record per CDR3 protein. This table has some 450,000 distinct CDR3 sequences, roughly 43% appearing once. This clonotype appeared many times. Its antigen remains unidentified. Sequenced material: PBMCs, taken before TCRalphabeta/CD19-depleted stem cell transplant. This TCR was sampled from a girl aged 2-9 years with aplastic anemia, due to receive a stem cell transplant.

CDR3 in DNA: TGTGCCAGCAGCGTAGCTGACCCGGGACCAGGCTACGAGCAGTACTTC. Amino acids: CASSVADPGPGYEQYF. The V gene is TRBV9, the J gene TRBJ2-7, with D perhaps being TRBD1 or TRBD2 (5 bases each). The CDR3 length is 16 residues. The V gene lost 0 bases and the J gene lost 3 bases, with 16 bases spanning the gap. Germline CDR1 and CDR2: SGDLS and YYNGEE.